The source of this T cell receptor (beta chain) is a study of blood T cell repertoires in COVID-19. In the study overall: The samples span acute and convalescent COVID-19 from the United States, Italy and Spain. Sample material is recorded as cDNA or gDNA derived from T cells, B-cell-depleted T cells, or PBMCs.

The J segment lost 4 bases and the V segment lost 4 bases, leaving 13 bases of the junction unmatched. The CDR3 totals 16 residues. Germline CDR1 MGHDK, CDR2 SYGVNS. In the original workflow: Nucleated cell counts were estimated from reference gene primer amplification. TCRdb keeps only in-frame clones here, not all; method: immunoSEQ multiplex PCR. V, J and clone size reflect that table, while D and trimming were determined from the DNA. Altogether 230,000 or so clones are present, more than 85% being singletons, with the ten largest covering about 2%. This clone was counted between two and nine times.

The chain combines TRBV25-1 with TRBJ2-7; 7 bases are a match to TRBD1. The material sequenced was peripheral blood. The sequence came from a man aged 40-55 years with active or convalescent COVID-19. CDR3 residues: CASSGRTGVNSYEQYF. The CDR3 DNA reads TGTGCCAGCAGTGGGCGGACAGGAGTTAACAGTTACGAGCAGTACTTC.